These T cell receptor beta chains were read from a single sample in a study of chemoradiotherapy in HPV16-positive cancers. Data came from immunoSEQ multiplex PCR; TCRdb stores just in-frame clones and leaves some out. The data show 1,000 to 1,200 clones, with about four fifths seen just once and 5.9% held by the top ten. The source material was tumor tissue, sampled from a patient who underwent chemoradiotherapy. The receptors were sampled from a human donor with HPV-associated anogenital cancer. Each CDR3 is given with its conserved first and last residue. D genes are given only for firm matches. A clone size is listed for some rows: how often the clone was seen (once, few, many), or a class if it is expanded.

d_call	v_call	j_call	clone_size	cdr3_aa	cdr3_nt
NA	TRBV27	TRBJ1-5	few	CATADVNSNQPQHF	TGTGCCACCGCGGACGTAAATAGCAATCAGCCCCAGCATTTT
TRBD2	TRBV9	TRBJ2-3	NA	CASSVDYGTSGDTQYF	TGTGCCAGCAGCGTAGATTATGGGACTAGCGGCGATACGCAGTATTTT
NA	TRBV18	TRBJ2-2	NA	CASSPGGNTGELFF	TGTGCCAGCTCACCGGGCGGGAACACCGGGGAGCTGTTTTTT
TRBD2	TRBV5-4	TRBJ2-5	NA	CASSLFGGGTGETQYF	TGTGCCAGCAGCTTGTTTGGGGGGGGAACGGGAGAGACCCAGTACTTC
NA	TRBV9	TRBJ2-1	NA	CASSVGGNSYNEQFF	TGTGCCAGCAGCGTAGGGGGGAATTCCTACAATGAGCAGTTCTTC
TRBD1	TRBV11-2	TRBJ1-2	NA	CASSLGQGAGGYTF	TGTGCCAGCAGCTTAGGTCAGGGGGCAGGTGGCTACACCTTC
NA	TRBV29-1	TRBJ1-1	NA	CSVEDWRSNTEAFF	TGCAGCGTTGAAGATTGGCGGAGCAACACTGAAGCTTTCTTT
NA	TRBV7-9	TRBJ2-5	NA	CASSFLGETQYF	TGTGCCAGCAGCTTCCTCGGGGAGACCCAGTACTTC
NA	TRBV6-5	TRBJ2-7	once	CASSYGGTYEQYF	TGTGCCAGCAGTTACGGCGGTACCTACGAGCAGTACTTC
NA	TRBV7-3	TRBJ2-2	NA	CASSLRGGAGELFF	TGTGCCAGCAGCTTAAGAGGGGGAGCCGGGGAGCTGTTTTTT
NA	TRBV5-1	TRBJ1-1	few	CASSLGPSVNTEAFF	TGCGCCAGCAGCTTGGGACCGTCGGTGAACACTGAAGCTTTCTTT
TRBD1	TRBV7-2	TRBJ1-3	NA	CASSLKGGGNTIYF	TGTGCCAGCAGCTTAAAAGGGGGCGGAAACACCATATATTTT
TRBD1	TRBV29-1	TRBJ1-2	NA	CSVSSSTGDNGYTF	TGCAGCGTGTCTTCGAGCACAGGGGACAATGGCTACACCTTC
NA	TRBV15	TRBJ1-2	NA	CATSSTGPTYGYTF	TGTGCCACCAGCAGTACAGGACCTACCTATGGCTACACCTTC
NA	TRBV11-2	TRBJ1-4	NA	CASSLGGTLGEKLFF	TGTGCCAGCAGCCTGGGGGGGACGTTGGGTGAAAAACTGTTTTTT